A selection of T cell receptor beta chains follows, all from one sample in a study of blood T cells in healthy people across ages. TCRdb redid the calling of the 5' RACE reads with MiXCR, one entry per CDR3 protein. The sample yields 550,000 to 750,000 distinct CDR3 sequences, roughly 21% seen once. Sequenced material: blood. The receptor source for this set is a man between 65 and 85 years old in good health. Both conserved end residues are part of each CDR3. The D gene is left open where the match is weak. Expanded clones get a size class; other rows say once, few or many, or leave the size out.

clone_size: few; v_call: TRBV9; j_call: TRBJ2-1; d_call: TRBD2; cdr3_length: 14; cdr3_nt: TGTGCCAGCAGCGAAAGACTAGCGAGAAATGAGCAGTTCTTC; cdr3_aa: CASSERLARNEQFF
clone_size: few; v_call: TRBV5-6; j_call: TRBJ1-2; d_call: TRBD1; cdr3_length: 14; cdr3_nt: TGTGCCAGCAGACCCGGACAGGGAATCTATGGCTACACCTTC; cdr3_aa: CASRPGQGIYGYTF
clone_size: NA; v_call: TRBV6-1; j_call: TRBJ1-5; d_call: NA; cdr3_length: 15; cdr3_nt: TGTGCCAGCAGTCGTGACAACCATGACCGTCAGCCCCAGCATTTT; cdr3_aa: CASSRDNHDRQPQHF
clone_size: few; v_call: TRBV14; j_call: TRBJ2-3; d_call: TRBD2; cdr3_length: 14; cdr3_nt: TGTGTCAGCAGCCAAGCGGGAGCTACAGATACGCAGTATTTT; cdr3_aa: CVSSQAGATDTQYF
clone_size: few; v_call: TRBV5-1; j_call: TRBJ2-1; d_call: TRBD2; cdr3_length: 17; cdr3_nt: TGCGCCAGCAGCTTACGACCGGGACTAGCGGGGTACAATGAGCAGTTCTTC; cdr3_aa: CASSLRPGLAGYNEQFF
clone_size: NA; v_call: TRBV4-1; j_call: TRBJ2-7; d_call: TRBD2; cdr3_length: 16; cdr3_nt: TGCGCCAGCAGCCCCCGACTAGCGGGATCAACCTACGAGCAGTACTTC; cdr3_aa: CASSPRLAGSTYEQYF
clone_size: few; v_call: TRBV3-1; j_call: TRBJ2-7; d_call: NA; cdr3_length: 13; cdr3_nt: TGTGCCAGCAGCCAGTGGCAGAACTACGAGCAGTACTTC; cdr3_aa: CASSQWQNYEQYF
clone_size: NA; v_call: TRBV7-3; j_call: TRBJ1-5; d_call: NA; cdr3_length: 20; cdr3_nt: TGTGCCAGCAGCAGCTTAAGGGGTGGAAACGATGAGCAGGGCAATCAGCCCCAGCATTTT; cdr3_aa: CASSSLRGGNDEQGNQPQHF
clone_size: NA; v_call: TRBV7-9; j_call: TRBJ2-4; d_call: NA; cdr3_length: 11; cdr3_nt: TGTGCCAGCAGCCCCGGGAAGGTTCAGTACTTC; cdr3_aa: CASSPGKVQYF
clone_size: many; v_call: TRBV7-9; j_call: TRBJ2-7; d_call: NA; cdr3_length: 15; cdr3_nt: TGTGCCAGCAGCTCAACAGACCCGGGGCCCTACGAGCAGTACTTC; cdr3_aa: CASSSTDPGPYEQYF
clone_size: many; v_call: TRBV18; j_call: TRBJ2-7; d_call: NA; cdr3_length: 14; cdr3_nt: TGTGCCAGCTCACCGGGGAGAGGTTCCTACGAGCAGTACTTC; cdr3_aa: CASSPGRGSYEQYF
clone_size: many; v_call: TRBV20-1; j_call: TRBJ2-7; d_call: TRBD2; cdr3_length: 16; cdr3_nt: TGCAGTGCTCGCGCCAGCGGGAGGACGCTCGGGTACGAGCAGTACTTC; cdr3_aa: CSARASGRTLGYEQYF
clone_size: many; v_call: TRBV20-1; j_call: TRBJ2-1; d_call: NA; cdr3_length: 19; cdr3_nt: TGCAGTGCTAGGGCCGGGACCGCACTAGCCTTCTGGTCCTACAATGAGCAGTTCTTC; cdr3_aa: CSARAGTALAFWSYNEQFF
clone_size: NA; v_call: TRBV19; j_call: TRBJ1-6; d_call: NA; cdr3_length: 15; cdr3_nt: TGTGCCAGTAGTATAGAAGCCATCGGGAATTCACCCCTCCACTTT; cdr3_aa: CASSIEAIGNSPLHF
clone_size: few; v_call: TRBV10-3; j_call: TRBJ1-1; d_call: NA; cdr3_length: 15; cdr3_nt: TGTGCCATCAGTGGGTCGGTAGGGATGAACACTGAAGCTTTCTTT; cdr3_aa: CAISGSVGMNTEAFF
clone_size: NA; v_call: TRBV7-2; j_call: TRBJ2-3; d_call: NA; cdr3_length: 14; cdr3_nt: TGTGCCAGCTCCCGAGGACTATTCACAGATACGCAGTATTTT; cdr3_aa: CASSRGLFTDTQYF
clone_size: NA; v_call: TRBV5-5; j_call: TRBJ2-2; d_call: TRBD1; cdr3_length: 15; cdr3_nt: TGTGCCAGCAGCTTGGGAGGGACAGGGGTCGGGGAGCTGTTTTTT; cdr3_aa: CASSLGGTGVGELFF
clone_size: NA; v_call: TRBV29-1; j_call: TRBJ2-6; d_call: NA; cdr3_length: 13; cdr3_nt: TGCAGCATTGGGGGGTCTGGGGCCAACGTCCTGACTTTC; cdr3_aa: CSIGGSGANVLTF
clone_size: NA; v_call: TRBV27; j_call: TRBJ2-5; d_call: NA; cdr3_length: 12; cdr3_nt: TGTGCCAGCAGCAACGAACAGGGTCCCGAGTACTTC; cdr3_aa: CASSNEQGPEYF
clone_size: NA; v_call: TRBV25-1; j_call: TRBJ2-7; d_call: TRBD2; cdr3_length: 13; cdr3_nt: TGTGCCAGCGCTAGCGGGAGATCTCGCGAGCAGTACTTC; cdr3_aa: CASASGRSREQYF
clone_size: NA; v_call: TRBV7-2; j_call: TRBJ2-3; d_call: NA; cdr3_length: 16; cdr3_nt: TGTGCCAGCAGCTTAGTCTGGCGGGCAAGCACAGATACGCAGTATTTT; cdr3_aa: CASSLVWRASTDTQYF
clone_size: NA; v_call: TRBV12-3/TRBV12-4; j_call: TRBJ1-2; d_call: TRBD1; cdr3_length: 16; cdr3_nt: TGTGCCAGCAGTTTACTCGACAGGGCGCCTAACTATGGCTACACCTTC; cdr3_aa: CASSLLDRAPNYGYTF
clone_size: NA; v_call: TRBV14; j_call: TRBJ2-1; d_call: TRBD1; cdr3_length: 16; cdr3_nt: TGTGCCAGCAGCCAATTGGGGACAGGGGGTTACAATGAGCAGTTCTTC; cdr3_aa: CASSQLGTGGYNEQFF
clone_size: NA; v_call: TRBV12-3/TRBV12-4; j_call: TRBJ2-1; d_call: NA; cdr3_length: 13; cdr3_nt: TGTGCCAGCAGTTTGGAAGGGGCGGGTGAGCAGTTCTTC; cdr3_aa: CASSLEGAGEQFF
clone_size: few; v_call: TRBV7-9; j_call: TRBJ2-5; d_call: TRBD2; cdr3_length: 16; cdr3_nt: TGTGCCAGCAGCTTAGGACTAGCGGGGGAGTCCGAGACCCAGTACTTC; cdr3_aa: CASSLGLAGESETQYF
clone_size: NA; v_call: TRBV28; j_call: TRBJ2-7; d_call: NA; cdr3_length: 14; cdr3_nt: TGTGCCAGCAGTTTACCCCAGGGGAACTACGAGCAGTACTTC; cdr3_aa: CASSLPQGNYEQYF
clone_size: NA; v_call: TRBV5-1; j_call: TRBJ1-2; d_call: NA; cdr3_length: 13; cdr3_nt: TGCGCCAGCTGCGGCAGGTCGGCGGAGGGCTACACCTTC; cdr3_aa: CASCGRSAEGYTF
clone_size: few; v_call: TRBV4-1; j_call: TRBJ1-4; d_call: TRBD1; cdr3_length: 17; cdr3_nt: TGCGCCAGCAGCGCGGGACAGGGGGTGTCAACTAATGAAAAACTGTTTTTT; cdr3_aa: CASSAGQGVSTNEKLFF
clone_size: NA; v_call: TRBV6-1; j_call: TRBJ1-5; d_call: NA; cdr3_length: 15; cdr3_nt: TGTGCCAGCAGTGCCTACGGGGGCAGCAATCAGCCCCAGCATTTT; cdr3_aa: CASSAYGGSNQPQHF
clone_size: NA; v_call: TRBV2; j_call: TRBJ2-3; d_call: TRBD2; cdr3_length: 15; cdr3_nt: TGTGCCAGCGGGACTAGCGGGATTGTCACAGATACGCAGTATTTT; cdr3_aa: CASGTSGIVTDTQYF
clone_size: NA; v_call: TRBV29-1; j_call: TRBJ2-6; d_call: NA; cdr3_length: 13; cdr3_nt: TGCAGCGTTGGGGCCTCTGGGGCCAACGTCCTGACTTTC; cdr3_aa: CSVGASGANVLTF
clone_size: NA; v_call: TRBV2; j_call: TRBJ1-4; d_call: NA; cdr3_length: 14; cdr3_nt: TGTGCCAGCACCGCAGCAACAACTAATGAAAAACTGTTTTTT; cdr3_aa: CASTAATTNEKLFF
clone_size: NA; v_call: TRBV20-1; j_call: TRBJ1-5; d_call: TRBD1; cdr3_length: 14; cdr3_nt: TGCAGTGCTAGTAGGGACAGGGGCAATCAGCCCCAGCATTTT; cdr3_aa: CSASRDRGNQPQHF
clone_size: NA; v_call: TRBV6-1; j_call: TRBJ1-6; d_call: NA; cdr3_length: 16; cdr3_nt: TGTGCCAGCAGTGAAAGGGGGGCGACGGTCAATTCACCCCTCCACTTT; cdr3_aa: CASSERGATVNSPLHF
clone_size: few; v_call: TRBV7-2; j_call: TRBJ2-7; d_call: NA; cdr3_length: 13; cdr3_nt: TGTGCCAGCAGCTCGGCTGTGGGGTACGAGCAGTACTTC; cdr3_aa: CASSSAVGYEQYF
clone_size: NA; v_call: TRBV6-1; j_call: TRBJ2-3; d_call: NA; cdr3_length: 15; cdr3_nt: TGTGCCAGCAGTGAAGGTGGGACAAGTTTAGATACGCAGTATTTT; cdr3_aa: CASSEGGTSLDTQYF
clone_size: NA; v_call: TRBV6-1; j_call: TRBJ2-1; d_call: TRBD2; cdr3_length: 16; cdr3_nt: TGTGCCAGCAGCGACCCGGGACTAGCGGGCCAAAATGAGCAGTTCTTC; cdr3_aa: CASSDPGLAGQNEQFF
clone_size: NA; v_call: TRBV28; j_call: TRBJ2-1; d_call: TRBD2; cdr3_length: 15; cdr3_nt: TGTGCCAGCAGCACCATAGCGGGAGCTTACAATGAGCAGTTCTTC; cdr3_aa: CASSTIAGAYNEQFF
clone_size: NA; v_call: TRBV29-1; j_call: TRBJ1-3; d_call: NA; cdr3_length: 13; cdr3_nt: TGCAGCGTTGATGGGGGTTCTGGAAACACCATATATTTT; cdr3_aa: CSVDGGSGNTIYF
clone_size: NA; v_call: TRBV4-3; j_call: TRBJ2-1; d_call: TRBD2; cdr3_length: 14; cdr3_nt: TGCGCCAGCAGCCAACGGGTAGCGGGAGGAGGGCAGTTCTTC; cdr3_aa: CASSQRVAGGGQFF
clone_size: NA; v_call: TRBV20-1; j_call: TRBJ2-5; d_call: NA; cdr3_length: 15; cdr3_nt: TGCAGTGCTAGAGATATGCCAGGGAACCAAGAGACCCACTACTTC; cdr3_aa: CSARDMPGNQETHYF
clone_size: few; v_call: TRBV6-1; j_call: TRBJ2-4; d_call: TRBD1; cdr3_length: 15; cdr3_nt: TGTGCCAGCAGTGGACAGGGTTTGGGCAAAAACATTCAGTACTTC; cdr3_aa: CASSGQGLGKNIQYF
clone_size: NA; v_call: TRBV7-8; j_call: TRBJ2-1; d_call: TRBD2; cdr3_length: 20; cdr3_nt: TGTGCCAGCAGCTTAGCAGCGGGAGTCGGACCCAGCTTCTCCTACAATGAGCAGTTCTTC; cdr3_aa: CASSLAAGVGPSFSYNEQFF
clone_size: NA; v_call: TRBV20-1; j_call: TRBJ2-1; d_call: TRBD2; cdr3_length: 16; cdr3_nt: TGCAGTGCTAGAGACAGCGGGAGGGGCCCCTACAATGAGCAGTTCTTC; cdr3_aa: CSARDSGRGPYNEQFF
clone_size: NA; v_call: TRBV15; j_call: TRBJ2-5; d_call: NA; cdr3_length: 13; cdr3_nt: TGTGCCACCAGCAGAGATAGGACCTTTGAGCAGTACTTC; cdr3_aa: CATSRDRTFEQYF
clone_size: NA; v_call: TRBV5-6; j_call: TRBJ2-3; d_call: TRBD2; cdr3_length: 18; cdr3_nt: TGTGCCAGCAGCTTGGTTACTAGCGGGAGGGCTGGCACAGATACGCAGTATTTT; cdr3_aa: CASSLVTSGRAGTDTQYF
clone_size: few; v_call: TRBV5-1; j_call: TRBJ2-5; d_call: NA; cdr3_length: 14; cdr3_nt: TGCGCCAGCACCCCCGGGGGTGTGCAAGAGACCCAGTACTTC; cdr3_aa: CASTPGGVQETQYF
clone_size: NA; v_call: TRBV6-1; j_call: TRBJ2-3; d_call: NA; cdr3_length: 15; cdr3_nt: TGTGCCAGCAGGGCCCGGGGGCGAAGCACAGATACGCAGTATTTT; cdr3_aa: CASRARGRSTDTQYF
clone_size: few; v_call: TRBV4-3; j_call: TRBJ1-4; d_call: NA; cdr3_length: 15; cdr3_nt: TGCGCCAGCAGCCAAGATTTTGCAACTAATGAAAAACTGTTTTTT; cdr3_aa: CASSQDFATNEKLFF
clone_size: NA; v_call: TRBV29-1; j_call: TRBJ1-2; d_call: NA; cdr3_length: 13; cdr3_nt: TGCAGCGTTGAAGGTGGGCAGTGGGATGGCTACACCTTC; cdr3_aa: CSVEGGQWDGYTF
clone_size: few; v_call: TRBV4-3; j_call: TRBJ2-5; d_call: TRBD2; cdr3_length: 15; cdr3_nt: TGCGCCAGCAGCCGTTCTACCGGGACTAGAGAGACCCAGTACTTC; cdr3_aa: CASSRSTGTRETQYF